This TCR beta chain was recovered during a study of blood T cell repertoires in COVID-19. Overall study context: Material from acute and convalescent COVID-19 was sourced from the United States, Italy and Spain.

Details on this clone: Other DNA sequences in the sample encode the same CDR3.

In the study's own analysis: Using reference gene primer amplification, nucleated cell counts were estimated. The assay was immunoSEQ multiplex PCR, and TCRdb's table has in-frame clones only and misses some. D and trimming come from the DNA, and the V and J calls and clone size come from that table. The sample has fewer than 300,000 clones, roughly 80% seen once. The sequenced sample consisted of peripheral blood. The source of this sequence is a woman in her 70s with active or convalescent COVID-19.

CDR3 loop: CAWSVGGEQYF. The DNA for the CDR3 is TGTGCCTGGAGTGTAGGGGGCGAGCAGTACTTC. The V and J genes are TRBV30 and TRBJ2-7; maybe TRBD1 (6 bases). The CDR3 runs 11 residues. V was pared by 0 bases and J by 6 bases, with 6 bases between. The germline V gene has CDR1 GTSNPN and CDR2 SVGIG (reference sequence).